Below, 28 T cell receptor beta chains from the same sample are listed, as sequenced in a study of T cell repertoires in cytomegalovirus infection. TCRdb called the reads again in MiXCR, with one record for every CDR3 protein. Of 150,000 to 200,000 distinct CDR3 sequences listed, roughly 9% were seen once; the top ten hold approximately 4.6%. Material for sequencing was PBMCs. The receptor set was obtained from a human donor in good health (CMV status not recorded). Some clones in this sample may be carry-over from other donors' samples.

A few counts support this clonotype. The rearrangement uses TRBV5-1 and TRBJ1-1; 7 nucleotides agree with TRBD1. The CDR3 consists of 15 residues. Germline V gene sequence: CDR1 SGHRS, CDR2 YFSETQ. The ends lost 4 bases at V and 4 bases at J; junction bases unmatched: 10. The CDR3 region has the DNA TGCGCCAGCAGCCCATCGACAGGGCTGGGCACTGAAGCTTTCTTT. Amino acids: CASSPSTGLGTEAFF.

The V and J genes are TRBV6-2 or TRBV6-3 and TRBJ2-2; 10 bases match TRBD1. V dropped 5 bases and J dropped 5; count of bases not matched to a gene: 5. CDR1 MNHEY and CDR2 SVGEGT come from the germline V gene. This CDR3 is built from 15 residues. This CDR3 reads CASSHRQGATGELFF. The DNA of the CDR3 is TGTGCCAGCAGTCATCGACAGGGGGCAACCGGGGAGCTGTTTTTT.

This chain joins TRBV18 and TRBJ2-7, with 9 bases matching TRBD2. CDR3 length equals 16 residues. Germline V gene data show CDR1 as KGHSH and CDR2 as LQKENI. The junction had 9 bases not matched to a gene; V was cut back by 2 bases and J by 4 bases. The CDR3 sequence is CASSPYSQAGGYEQYF. CDR3 sequence (DNA): TGTGCCAGCTCACCATATTCCCAAGCGGGAGGTTACGAGCAGTACTTC.

The V gene is TRBV29-1, the J gene TRBJ2-5; 7 nucleotides align to TRBD1. V shed 7 bases and J 0 bases; nucleotides not matched to a gene: 8. The CDR3 is 14 amino acids. CDR1 is SQVTM and CDR2 is ANQGSEA in the germline V gene. The CDR3 bases are TGCAGCGCCCGGGACAGCCTGTACCAAGAGACCCAGTACTTC. Protein sequence: CSARDSLYQETQYF.

This clonotype was picked up many times. V gene TRBV6-5 combines with J gene TRBJ2-7; weak D call: TRBD1 (5 bases). V lost 2 bases, J lost 5 bases, and 19 bases lay in between. The length of the CDR3 is 16 residues. The germline CDR1 and CDR2 sequences are MNHEY and SVGAGI. For the CDR3, the DNA is TGTGCCAGCAGTTACCAGCCGACAGTTTCCTACGACGAGCAGTACTTC. Encoded protein: CASSYQPTVSYDEQYF.

This clonotype has ten or more counts. The rearrangement joins TRBV7-2 to TRBJ2-6; TRBD2 might be the D (5 bases). Germline loops: CDR1 SGHTA, CDR2 FQGNSA. Trimming took off 1 base at V and 0 bases at J, with 10 bases between the two ends. This CDR3 is 17 amino acids long. This CDR3 reads CASSLGGGRSGANVLTF. CDR3 in DNA: TGTGCCAGCAGCTTAGGTGGAGGCCGCTCTGGGGCCAACGTCCTGACTTTC.

The rearrangement uses TRBV2 and TRBJ2-5, with 7 bases identical to TRBD1. The CDR3 has 14 amino acids. Per the germline V gene, CDR1 is SNHLY and CDR2 is FYNNEI. Trimming took 5 bases from V and 4 from J; bases not matched to a gene: 7. The CDR3 is CASSPGTVRETQYF. CDR3 nucleotides: TGTGCCAGCAGTCCCGGGACAGTTCGAGAGACCCAGTACTTC.

This clonotype has at least ten counts. The J gene is TRBJ1-1, the V gene TRBV7-2; D uncertain. CDR1 is SGHTA, CDR2 FQGNSA, per germline. Trimming cost V 3 bases and J 3 bases, with 23 bases left between them. The CDR3 is 18 residues long. The CDR3: CASSLFLFRQDGYTEAFF. The DNA of the CDR3 is TGTGCCAGCAGCTTGTTTTTATTCCGTCAGGACGGGTACACTGAAGCTTTCTTT. Combining the CDR3 with reference TRBV7-2 and TRBJ1-1 gives the whole variable domain GAGVSQSPSNKVTEKGKDVELRCDPISGHTALYWYRQSLGQGLEFLIYFQGNSAPDKSGLPSDRFSAERTGGSVSTLTIQRTQQEDSAVYLCASSLFLFRQDGYTEAFFGQGTRLTVV.

This clonotype appeared a few times. The chain joins TRBV20-1 to TRBJ2-5, with 8 nucleotides matching TRBD1. This CDR3 spans 13 amino acids. Germline V CDR1 and CDR2: DFQATT, SNEGSKA (reference sequence). Trimming at V came to 6 bases and at J to 5 bases, leaving 8 bases not matched to a gene. The CDR3 nucleotides read TGCAGTGCCCCTTGGACAGGGACGGAGACCCAGTACTTC. It yields the protein CSAPWTGTETQYF.

This clonotype was seen at least ten times. The CDR3 protein is CVTRGGDSYEQYF. The CDR3 DNA reads TGTGTCACTAGGGGGGGGGACTCCTACGAGCAGTACTTC. This chain joins TRBV10-3 and TRBJ2-7; TRBD2 is a possible D gene (7 bases). Per germline, CDR1 ENHRY and CDR2 SYGVKD. This CDR3 region has 13 residues.

This clonotype was counted many times. V usage is TRBV7-2 and J usage is TRBJ2-5, with TRBD2 as a possible D gene (5 bases). The germline gives CDR1 SGHTA, CDR2 FQGNSA. The CDR3 extends over 14 amino acids. V was pared by 5 bases and J by 7 bases, with 17 bases between. This CDR3 is CASSTLSGGLTQYF. CDR3 nucleotides: TGTGCCAGCAGCACCCTCAGCGGCGGCTTGACCCAGTACTTC.

This clonotype came up many times. This rearrangement joins TRBV28 to TRBJ1-5; perhaps TRBD1 as D (6 bases). Trimming stripped 7 bases from V and 4 bases from J, with 17 bases between. CDR1 and CDR2 (germline): MDHEN, SYDVKM. This CDR3 contains 15 residues. CDR3 coding DNA: TGTGCCAGCACCACATGGGCCCAGGGGAATCAGCCCCAGCATTTT. Its protein is CASTTWAQGNQPQHF.

The chain links TRBV10-3 to TRBJ2-1, with D tentatively TRBD2 (7 bases). The V end lost 7 bases, the J end lost 5 bases, and 18 bases lay between the germline ends. Germline CDR1 ENHRY, CDR2 SYGVKD. The CDR3 loop spans 15 amino acids. The CDR3 reads CAIMKGGPVHNEQFF. The CDR3 DNA is TGTGCCATCATGAAGGGGGGGCCAGTCCACAATGAGCAGTTCTTC.

This clonotype has at least ten counts. This chain joins TRBV24-1 and TRBJ2-5, with D perhaps TRBD1 (5 bases). V was pared by 3 bases and J by 2 bases, with 12 bases between. There are 15 residues in the CDR3. CDR1 is KGHDR, CDR2 SFDVKD, per germline. The CDR3 DNA is TGTGCCACCAGTGATCGACAGCCAGGTCAAGAGACCCAGTACTTC. Translating gives CATSDRQPGQETQYF.

This clonotype came up many times. CDR3 residues: CASSQLTSGRIEQYF. The CDR3 DNA sequence: TGCGCCAGCAGCCAGCTGACTAGCGGGAGGATCGAGCAGTACTTC. The V call is TRBV4-1, the J call TRBJ2-7; 13 positions agree with TRBD2. This CDR3 is 15 amino acids long. Per germline, CDR1 MGHRA and CDR2 YSYEKL. With 3 bases clipped from V and 6 bases from J, the junction kept 5 bases outside the gene matches.

This clonotype was counted a few times. The chain employs TRBV14 and TRBJ2-1, with 8 bases aligning to TRBD2. V trimming: 4 bases; J trimming: 6 bases; junction bases outside the gene matches: 5. CDR3 size: 14 residues. The V gene's germline CDR1 is SGHDN and CDR2 FVKESK. Here the CDR3 reads CASSRTSRGNEQFF. DNA of the CDR3: TGTGCCAGCAGCCGGACTAGCAGGGGCAATGAGCAGTTCTTC.

Ten or more counts support this clonotype. The chain has TRBV4-3 and TRBJ2-7; TRBD1 or TRBD2 may be the D gene (5 bases each). V shed 1 base and J shed 1 base, with 11 bases lying between them. The CDR3 loop spans 15 amino acids. In germline, CDR1 is LGHNA, CDR2 YSLEER. Here the CDR3 DNA reads TGCGCCAGCAGCCAAGGGGACGGCGGGTCCTACGAGCAGTACTTC. This sequence encodes CASSQGDGGSYEQYF.

This clonotype was counted at least ten times. The V call is TRBV7-9, the J call TRBJ1-1, with D possibly TRBD1 on 5 matching bases. Germline-derived CDR1 and CDR2 are SEHNR and FQNEAQ (reference sequence). The CDR3 length is 16 residues. With 1 base removed from V and 3 bases from J, the gap between germline ends came to 15 bases. The CDR3 DNA is TGTGCCAGCAGCTTAGAGTGGACGCCGGGGGACACTGAAGCTTTCTTT. Its protein is CASSLEWTPGDTEAFF.

At least ten counts were recorded for this clonotype. This chain connects TRBV7-2 to TRBJ1-5, with D possibly matching TRBD1 (6 bases). There are 15 residues in the CDR3. CDR1 and CDR2 from the germline V gene are SGHTA and FQGNSA. V was shortened by 3 bases and J by 5 bases, with 14 bases between the two germline ends. In nucleotides, the CDR3 is TGTGCCAGCAGCTTTGACCGGGGGGGGCATCAGCCCCAGCATTTT. As protein: CASSFDRGGHQPQHF.

At least ten counts were recorded for this clonotype. CDR3 DNA sequence: TGTGCCAGCAGTGGGGACAGGGACCTCACTGAAGCTTTCTTT. This gives the protein CASSGDRDLTEAFF. The rearrangement joins TRBV28 to TRBJ1-1; 9 bases align to TRBD1. The V gene end was trimmed by 5 bases and the J gene end by 4 bases; junction bases not matched to a gene: 5. CDR1 and CDR2 (germline): MDHEN, SYDVKM. The CDR3 covers 14 residues.

This clonotype was seen a few times. The rearrangement joins TRBV29-1 to TRBJ2-7; the D gene is possibly TRBD1 (6 bases). V lost 3 bases to trimming and J lost 3 bases, with 15 bases between them. Germline-derived CDR1 and CDR2 are SQVTM and ANQGSEA. CDR3 size: 14 residues. The CDR3 sequence is CSVEPQGPGYEQYF. The CDR3 nucleotides are TGCAGCGTTGAGCCCCAGGGGCCGGGCTACGAGCAGTACTTC.

A note on this clonotype: One end of the junction does not line up with germline, which may come from a read error. The rearrangement joins TRBV6-2 or TRBV6-3 to TRBJ1-5; 9 bases map to TRBD1. Germline CDR1 is MNHEY and CDR2 is SVGEGT. The CDR3 is 16 amino acids. Here the CDR3 DNA reads TGTGCCTGCAGTTACTCCCCCGGACAGGGGCCCGCGCCCCAGCATTTT. Translated, it gives CACSYSPGQGPAPQHF.

In its sample, this clonotype was seen many times. The rearrangement joins TRBV12-5 to TRBJ1-5, with D possibly being TRBD1 (6 bases). Germline CDR1 and CDR2: LGHNT and FRNRAP. V was pared by 1 base and J by 8 bases, with 12 bases between. The CDR3 spans 14 residues. The CDR3 sequence is CASGLGTVGKPQHF. Written as DNA, the CDR3 is TGTGCTAGTGGTTTGGGGACAGTTGGGAAGCCCCAGCATTTT.

The gene calls are TRBV7-2 and TRBJ1-4; D is unclear. Germline V CDR1 and CDR2: SGHTA, FQGNSA. Trimming removed 5 bases at V and 3 bases at J, with 13 bases between. CDR3 length: 15 residues. The CDR3 reads CASSTQSRPNEKLFF. The CDR3 bases are TGTGCCAGCAGCACACAGAGTCGCCCTAATGAAAAACTGTTTTTT.

This clonotype was recorded many times. The chain uses TRBV19 and TRBJ1-1; D is undetermined. Germline loops: CDR1 LNHDA, CDR2 SQIVND (reference sequence). The V end was cut by 3 bases, the J end by 1 base, with 12 bases between. This CDR3 has 15 amino acids. CDR3 coding DNA: TGTGCCAGTAGTATCTTCGGACGGGGGAACACTGAAGCTTTCTTT. Translation gives CASSIFGRGNTEAFF. Filled out from reference TRBV19 and TRBJ1-1, the complete variable domain reads DGGITQSPKYLFRKEGQNVTLSCEQNLNHDAMYWYRQDPGQGLRLIYYSQIVNDFQKGDIAEGYSVSREKKESFPLTVTSAQKNPTAFYLCASSIFGRGNTEAFFGQGTRLTVV.

A note on this clonotype: This clone may be a read error of a much larger clone one base away. The chain couples TRBV6-8 to TRBJ2-1; D possibly corresponds to TRBD1 (5 bases). V lost 7 bases and J lost 6, with 10 bases in between. Germline V gene data show CDR1 as MNHGY and CDR2 as SAAAGT. CDR3 size: 12 residues. In DNA, the CDR3 is TGTGCCAGCACGGACACCTGCAATGAGCAGTTCTTC. This sequence encodes CASTDTCNEQFF.

This clonotype was observed at least ten times. CDR3 DNA: TGTGCCAGTAGTACCAGGGCAGGGGGAGGATACAATGAGCAGTTCTTC. Encoded protein: CASSTRAGGGYNEQFF. This chain uses TRBV19 with TRBJ2-1; D is possibly TRBD1 (7 bases). V was clipped by 4 bases and J by 4 bases, with 17 bases between them. The CDR3 covers 16 residues. From germline, CDR1 is LNHDA and CDR2 SQIVND (reference sequence).

This clonotype was counted between two and nine times. The genes are TRBV29-1 and TRBJ2-5, with TRBD1 matching over 11 bases. The junction had 4 bases not matched to a gene; V was cut back by 5 bases and J by 5 bases. Germline CDR1 is SQVTM and CDR2 is ANQGSEA. The CDR3 has 13 residues. The CDR3 loop is CSVRTGGLETQYF. The CDR3 DNA follows: TGCAGCGTTAGGACAGGGGGCCTCGAGACCCAGTACTTC.